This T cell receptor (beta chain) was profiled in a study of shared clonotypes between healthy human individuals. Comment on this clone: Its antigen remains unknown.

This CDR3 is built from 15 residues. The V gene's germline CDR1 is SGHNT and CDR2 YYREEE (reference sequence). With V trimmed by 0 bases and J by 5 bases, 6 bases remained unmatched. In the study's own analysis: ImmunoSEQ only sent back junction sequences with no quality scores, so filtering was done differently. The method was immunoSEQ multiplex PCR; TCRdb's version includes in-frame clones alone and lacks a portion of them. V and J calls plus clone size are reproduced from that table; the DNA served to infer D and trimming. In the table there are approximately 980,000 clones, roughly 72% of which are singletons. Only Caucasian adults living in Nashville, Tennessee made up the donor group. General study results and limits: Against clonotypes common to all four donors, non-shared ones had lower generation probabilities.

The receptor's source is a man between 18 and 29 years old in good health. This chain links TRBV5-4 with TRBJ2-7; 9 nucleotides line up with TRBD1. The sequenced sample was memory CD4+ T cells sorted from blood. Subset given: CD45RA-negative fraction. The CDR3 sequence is CASSLEGDRAHEQYF. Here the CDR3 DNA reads TGTGCCAGCAGCTTGGAGGGGGACAGGGCCCACGAGCAGTACTTC.